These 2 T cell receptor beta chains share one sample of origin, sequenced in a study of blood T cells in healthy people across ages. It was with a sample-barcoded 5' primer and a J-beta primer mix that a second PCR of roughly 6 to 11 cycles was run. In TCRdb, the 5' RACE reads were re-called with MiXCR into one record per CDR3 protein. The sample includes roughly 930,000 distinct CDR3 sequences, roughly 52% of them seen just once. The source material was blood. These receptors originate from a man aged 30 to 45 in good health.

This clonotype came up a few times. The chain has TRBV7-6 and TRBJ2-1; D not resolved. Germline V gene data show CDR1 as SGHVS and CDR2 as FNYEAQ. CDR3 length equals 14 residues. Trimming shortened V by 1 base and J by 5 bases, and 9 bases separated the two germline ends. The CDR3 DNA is TGTGCCAGCAGCTTAGGGCCAGAGCACAATGAGCAGTTCTTC. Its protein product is CASSLGPEHNEQFF.

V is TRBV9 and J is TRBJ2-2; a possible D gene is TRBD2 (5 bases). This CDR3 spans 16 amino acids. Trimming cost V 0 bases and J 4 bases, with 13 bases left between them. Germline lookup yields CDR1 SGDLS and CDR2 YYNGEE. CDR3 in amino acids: CASSVDPSSPTGELFF. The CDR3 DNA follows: TGTGCCAGCAGCGTAGATCCTAGCTCGCCCACCGGGGAGCTGTTTTTT.